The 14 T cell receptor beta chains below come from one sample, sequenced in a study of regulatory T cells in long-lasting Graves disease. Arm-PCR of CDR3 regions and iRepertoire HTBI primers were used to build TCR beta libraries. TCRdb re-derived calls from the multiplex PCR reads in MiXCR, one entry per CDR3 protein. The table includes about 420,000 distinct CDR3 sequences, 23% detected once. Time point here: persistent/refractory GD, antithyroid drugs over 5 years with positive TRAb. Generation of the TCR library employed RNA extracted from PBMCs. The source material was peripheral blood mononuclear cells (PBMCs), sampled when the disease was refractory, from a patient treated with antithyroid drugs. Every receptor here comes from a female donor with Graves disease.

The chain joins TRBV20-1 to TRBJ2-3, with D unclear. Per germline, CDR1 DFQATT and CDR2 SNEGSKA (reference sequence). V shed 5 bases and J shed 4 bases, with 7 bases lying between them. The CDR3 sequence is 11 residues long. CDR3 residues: CSADLPDTQYF. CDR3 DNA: TGCAGTGCTGATCTCCCAGATACGCAGTATTTT.

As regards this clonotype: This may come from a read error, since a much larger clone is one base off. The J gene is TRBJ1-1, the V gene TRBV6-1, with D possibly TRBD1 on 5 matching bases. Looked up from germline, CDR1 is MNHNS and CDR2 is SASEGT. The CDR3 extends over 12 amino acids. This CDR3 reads CASRRDFTGAFF. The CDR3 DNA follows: TGTGCCAGCAGGAGGGACTTCACTGGAGCTTTCTTT.

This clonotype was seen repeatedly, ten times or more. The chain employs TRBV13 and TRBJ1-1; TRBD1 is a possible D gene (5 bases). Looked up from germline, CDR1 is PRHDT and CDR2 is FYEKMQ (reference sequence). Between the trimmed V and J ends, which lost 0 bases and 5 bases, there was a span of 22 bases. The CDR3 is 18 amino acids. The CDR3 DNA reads TGTGCCAGCAGCTTAGGCCTAATAATGGCAGGGCTAGGGACTGAAGCTTTCTTT. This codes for CASSLGLIMAGLGTEAFF. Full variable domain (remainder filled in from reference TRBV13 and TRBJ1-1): AAGVIQSPRHLIKEKRETATLKCYPIPRHDTVYWYQQGPGQDPQFLISFYEKMQSDKGSIPDRFSAQQFSDYHSELNMSSLELGDSALYFCASSLGLIMAGLGTEAFFGQGTRLTVV.

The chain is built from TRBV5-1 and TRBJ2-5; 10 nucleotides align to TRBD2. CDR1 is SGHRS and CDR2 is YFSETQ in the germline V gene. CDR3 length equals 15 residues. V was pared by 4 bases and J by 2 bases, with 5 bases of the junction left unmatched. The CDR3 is CASSPGLASQETQYF. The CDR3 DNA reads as TGCGCCAGCAGCCCGGGACTAGCGTCACAAGAGACCCAGTACTTC.

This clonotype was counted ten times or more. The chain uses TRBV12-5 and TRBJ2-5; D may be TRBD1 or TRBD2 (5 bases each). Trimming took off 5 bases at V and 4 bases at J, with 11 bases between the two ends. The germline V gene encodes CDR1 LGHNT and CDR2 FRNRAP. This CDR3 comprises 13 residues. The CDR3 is CASGTSGRETQYF. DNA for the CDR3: TGTGCTAGTGGTACCTCGGGACGAGAGACCCAGTACTTC.

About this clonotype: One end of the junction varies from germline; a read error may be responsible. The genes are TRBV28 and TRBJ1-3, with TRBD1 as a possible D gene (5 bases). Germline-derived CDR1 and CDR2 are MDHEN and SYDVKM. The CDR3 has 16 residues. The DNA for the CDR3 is TGTGCCAGCAGTCCTCAGGGAACGGACTCTGGAAACGCCATATATTTT. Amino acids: CASSPQGTDSGNAIYF.

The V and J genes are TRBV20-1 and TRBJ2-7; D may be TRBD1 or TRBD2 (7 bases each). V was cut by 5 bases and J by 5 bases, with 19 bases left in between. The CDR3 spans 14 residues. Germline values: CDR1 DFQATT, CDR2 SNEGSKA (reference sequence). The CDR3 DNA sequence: TGCAGTGCTCGGGGCGGGGAGGGGGCCCACGAGCAGTACTTC. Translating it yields CSARGGEGAHEQYF.

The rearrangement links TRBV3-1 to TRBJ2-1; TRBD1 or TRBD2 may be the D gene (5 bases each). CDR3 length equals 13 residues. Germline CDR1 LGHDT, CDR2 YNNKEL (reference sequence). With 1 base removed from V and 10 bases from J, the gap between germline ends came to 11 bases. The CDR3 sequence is CASSQGQGVEQFF. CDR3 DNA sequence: TGTGCCAGCAGCCAAGGGCAGGGAGTGGAGCAGTTCTTC.

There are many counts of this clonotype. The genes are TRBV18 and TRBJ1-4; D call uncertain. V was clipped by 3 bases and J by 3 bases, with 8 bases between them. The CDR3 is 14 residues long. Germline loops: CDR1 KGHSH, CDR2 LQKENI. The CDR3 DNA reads TGTGCCAGCTCACCGAACTCAGCTAATGAAAAACTGTTTTTT. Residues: CASSPNSANEKLFF.

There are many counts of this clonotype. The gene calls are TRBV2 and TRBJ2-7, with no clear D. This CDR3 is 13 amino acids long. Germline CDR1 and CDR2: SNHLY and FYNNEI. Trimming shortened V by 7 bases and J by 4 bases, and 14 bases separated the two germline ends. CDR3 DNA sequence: TGTGCCAGCAAGGGCGGTAACATTTACGAGCAGTACTTC. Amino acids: CASKGGNIYEQYF.

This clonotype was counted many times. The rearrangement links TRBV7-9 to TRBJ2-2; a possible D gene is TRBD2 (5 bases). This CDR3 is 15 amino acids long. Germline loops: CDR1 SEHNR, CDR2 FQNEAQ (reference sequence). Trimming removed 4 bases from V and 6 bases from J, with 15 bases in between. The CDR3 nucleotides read TGTGCCAGCAGCTCTCCATATAGCGTCTCCGGGGAGCTGTTTTTT. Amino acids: CASSSPYSVSGELFF.

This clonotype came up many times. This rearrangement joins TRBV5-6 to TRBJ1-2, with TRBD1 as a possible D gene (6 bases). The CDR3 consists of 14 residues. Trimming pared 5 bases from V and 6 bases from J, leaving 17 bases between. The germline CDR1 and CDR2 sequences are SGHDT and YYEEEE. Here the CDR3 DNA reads TGTGCCAGCAGTCAAACGGGGGCAGGCCATGGCTACACCTTC. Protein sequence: CASSQTGAGHGYTF.

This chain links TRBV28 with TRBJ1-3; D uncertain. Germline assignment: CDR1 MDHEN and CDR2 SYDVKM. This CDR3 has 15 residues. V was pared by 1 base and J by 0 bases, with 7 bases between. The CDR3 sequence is CASSLLSLSGNTIYF. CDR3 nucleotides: TGTGCCAGCAGTTTATTGAGCCTCTCTGGAAACACCATATATTTT. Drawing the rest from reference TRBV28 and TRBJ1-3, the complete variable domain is DVKVTQSSRYLVKRTGEKVFLECVQDMDHENMFWYRQDPGLGLRLIYFSYDVKMKEKGDIPEGYSVSREKKERFSLILESASTNQTSMYLCASSLLSLSGNTIYFGEGSWLTVV.

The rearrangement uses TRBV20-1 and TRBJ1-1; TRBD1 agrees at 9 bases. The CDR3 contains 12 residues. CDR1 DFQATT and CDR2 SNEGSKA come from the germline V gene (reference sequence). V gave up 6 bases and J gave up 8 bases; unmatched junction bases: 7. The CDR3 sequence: CSAGGQGGEAFF. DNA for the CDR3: TGCAGTGCCGGGGGACAGGGCGGGGAAGCTTTCTTT.